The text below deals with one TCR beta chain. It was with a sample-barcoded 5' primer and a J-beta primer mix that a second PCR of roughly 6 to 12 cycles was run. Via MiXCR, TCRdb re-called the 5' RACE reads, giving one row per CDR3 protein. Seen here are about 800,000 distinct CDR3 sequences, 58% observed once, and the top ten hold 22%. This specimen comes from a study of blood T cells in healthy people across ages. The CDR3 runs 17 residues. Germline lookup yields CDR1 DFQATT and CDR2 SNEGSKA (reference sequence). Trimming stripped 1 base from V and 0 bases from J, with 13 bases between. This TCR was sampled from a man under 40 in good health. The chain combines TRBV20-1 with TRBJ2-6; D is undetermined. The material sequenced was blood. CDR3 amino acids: CSARGFDRSSGANVLTF. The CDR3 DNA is TGCAGTGCTAGAGGCTTTGACCGGAGCTCTGGGGCCAACGTCCTGACTTTC.